The 15 T cell receptor beta chains presented below share a single source sample, sequenced in a study of blood T cell repertoires in COVID-19. Profiling relied on immunoSEQ multiplex PCR, and the TCRdb table lists in-frame clones only, not all of them. The sample lists some 70,000 clones, approximately 86% occurring once. The specimen was peripheral blood. The receptors derive from a woman aged 55-75 years with acute or convalescent COVID-19.

V is TRBV30 and J is TRBJ1-2; D gene uncertain. CDR3 length: 14 residues. CDR1 GTSNPN and CDR2 SVGIG come from the germline V gene (reference sequence). V was clipped by 0 bases and J by 4 bases, with 12 bases between them. Written as DNA, the CDR3 is TGTGCCTGGAGTGTGGAGGGTAGTTCCTATGGCTACACCTTC. It translates to CAWSVEGSSYGYTF.

The chain joins TRBV27 to TRBJ1-4; possibly TRBD1 for D (5 bases). This CDR3 spans 15 amino acids. CDR1 is MNHEY and CDR2 is SMNVEV in the germline V gene (reference sequence). V shed 6 bases and J shed 4 bases, with 15 bases lying between them. CDR3 nucleotide sequence: TGTGCCAGCAGCCTGTTATCAGGGATTAATGAAAAACTGTTTTTT. It is translated as CASSLLSGINEKLFF.

Notes on this clone: In the same sample, other DNA sequences code for this CDR3. The rearrangement uses TRBV2 and TRBJ1-6, with TRBD1 matching over 7 bases. J lost 7 bases, V lost 6 bases, and 6 bases had no gene match. The CDR3 runs to 14 residues. CDR1 is SNHLY, CDR2 FYNNEI, per germline. The CDR3 loop reads CASSDRVRNSPLHF. Here the CDR3 DNA reads TGTGCCAGCAGCGACAGGGTACGGAATTCACCCCTCCACTTT.

Regarding this clone: At the DNA level, this CDR3 is encoded by other sequences in the same sample as well. This chain links TRBV18 with TRBJ2-7; TRBD2 agrees at 10 bases. The J segment lost 2 bases and the V segment lost 2 bases, leaving 3 bases of the junction unmatched. From germline, CDR1 is KGHSH and CDR2 LQKENI. The CDR3 runs to 15 residues. CDR3 protein: CASSPRTSGAYEQYF. CDR3 coding DNA: TGTGCCAGCTCACCAAGGACTAGCGGAGCCTACGAGCAGTACTTC.

The chain combines TRBV9 with TRBJ2-2; 10 bases are shared with TRBD2. There are 15 residues in the CDR3. Germline CDR1 SGDLS, CDR2 YYNGEE. The V gene end was trimmed by 3 bases and the J gene end by 6 bases; junction bases not matched to a gene: 5. CDR3: CASSASGGASGELFF. CDR3 DNA sequence: TGTGCCAGCAGCGCCAGCGGGGGGGCCTCCGGGGAGCTGTTTTTT.

The J gene is TRBJ2-2, the V gene TRBV9; tentatively, D is TRBD2 (5 bases). With 0 bases removed from V and 6 bases from J, the gap between germline ends came to 18 bases. This CDR3 contains 17 residues. In germline, CDR1 is SGDLS, CDR2 YYNGEE. CDR3 coding DNA: TGTGCCAGCAGCGTAGCTACGTTGACTAAGACGTCCGGGGAGCTGTTTTTT. Translation gives CASSVATLTKTSGELFF.

J is TRBJ1-1 and V is TRBV15, with a tentative D call TRBD1 (6 bases). CDR1 is LNHNV and CDR2 is YYDKDF in the germline V gene (reference sequence). The germline V and J ends were trimmed by 6 bases and 4 bases, with 15 bases remaining between them. This CDR3 is built from 14 residues. The CDR3 is CATRGAGAGTEAFF. As DNA, the CDR3 is TGTGCCACCAGGGGTGCGGGGGCAGGCACTGAAGCTTTCTTT.

The chain uses TRBV7-9 and TRBJ1-2; tentative D call: TRBD1 (6 bases). Trimming stripped 4 bases from V and 1 base from J, with 13 bases between. Germline V gene lookup returns CDR1 SEHNR and CDR2 FQNEAQ (reference sequence). CDR3 size: 15 residues. CDR3 region: CASSYVDSLNYGYTF. CDR3 nucleotide sequence: TGTGCCAGCAGCTATGTGGACAGCCTTAACTATGGCTACACCTTC.

The chain couples TRBV5-4 to TRBJ2-2, with TRBD1 matching 9 bases. This CDR3 spans 15 amino acids. With 4 bases clipped from V and 4 bases from J, the junction kept 5 bases outside the gene matches. Germline V gene sequence: CDR1 SGHNT, CDR2 YYREEE (reference sequence). CDR3 sequence (DNA): TGTGCCAGCAGCACCCGGGACAGGGTCACCGGGGAGCTGTTTTTT. Translating it yields CASSTRDRVTGELFF.

The chain joins TRBV5-1 to TRBJ1-2, with TRBD1 matching 8 bases. J gave up 7 bases and V 0 bases, and 8 bases lay outside the gene matches. The CDR3 consists of 15 residues. Per germline, CDR1 SGHRS and CDR2 YFSETQ. The CDR3 sequence is CASSLGPGGDSGYTF. CDR3 nucleotide sequence: TGCGCCAGCAGCTTGGGGCCAGGGGGCGATTCTGGCTACACCTTC.

This sequence joins TRBV13 and TRBJ2-3; 11 bases agree with TRBD2. Germline V gives CDR1 PRHDT, CDR2 FYEKMQ (reference sequence). J lost 5 bases, V lost 3 bases, and 7 bases had no gene match. The CDR3 extends over 16 amino acids. The CDR3 DNA is TGTGCCAGCAGCTTTTTAGCGGGGGGGCAGGGAGATACGCAGTATTTT. Its protein product is CASSFLAGGQGDTQYF.

This clone was detected a few times. The chain has TRBV6-5 and TRBJ1-2; perhaps TRBD1 as D (6 bases). Germline CDR1 MNHEY, CDR2 SVGAGI. This CDR3 is 12 amino acids long. V lost 5 bases to trimming and J lost 6 bases, with 10 bases between them. CDR3 sequence reads: CASSTRTDGYTF. CDR3 sequence (DNA): TGTGCCAGCAGTACTCGGACAGATGGCTACACCTTC.

The chain joins TRBV9 to TRBJ1-5; 8 bases line up with TRBD1. This CDR3 comprises 16 residues. CDR1 and CDR2 (germline): SGDLS, YYNGEE. The trim removed 2 bases at V and 7 bases at J, leaving 11 bases unmatched. The chain's CDR3 is CASSVYQQGEEQPQHF. CDR3 bases: TGTGCCAGCAGCGTTTACCAACAGGGGGAGGAACAGCCCCAGCATTTT.

This clone has only one observation. The chain joins TRBV5-1 to TRBJ2-7; 7 nucleotides match TRBD1. Germline CDR1 reads SGHRS; CDR2 reads YFSETQ. The CDR3 sequence is 14 residues long. Trimming at V came to 5 bases and at J to 2 bases, leaving 7 bases not matched to a gene. The CDR3 sequence: CASSAPQGTYEQYF. The DNA of the CDR3 is TGCGCCAGCAGTGCCCCACAGGGGACCTACGAGCAGTACTTC.

The chain links TRBV5-1 to TRBJ1-2; D unresolved. The CDR3 spans 15 residues. Per the germline V gene, CDR1 is SGHRS and CDR2 is YFSETQ. V was shortened by 0 bases and J by 7 bases, with 16 bases between the two germline ends. The DNA of the CDR3 is TGCGCCAGCAGCTTGGCTGAGGGAGGGAACGGTGGCTACACCTTC. Protein sequence: CASSLAEGGNGGYTF.